This T cell receptor beta chain was captured by sequencing in a study of identical twins. Study results and caveats: In drawing conclusions, the study used cross-sectional statistical analysis and did not follow the same donors.

This clonotype was observed a handful of times. The target antigen is unknown. TCRdb re-called the 5' RACE reads through MiXCR, storing one row per CDR3 protein. The repertoire consists of 350,000 to 400,000 distinct CDR3 sequences, with around 9% occurring once and the leading ten covering roughly 8.7%. The CDR3 extends over 14 amino acids. With 5 bases removed from V and 0 bases from J, the gap between germline ends came to 10 bases. Sequenced sample: naive T cells sorted from blood. The gene calls are TRBV12-3 or TRBV12-4 and TRBJ1-1; tentative D call: TRBD1 (5 bases). The clonotype originates from a woman aged 50 to 60 in good health. The CDR3 loop reads CASSRQNLNTEAFF. Written as DNA, the CDR3 is TGTGCCAGCAGTCGACAGAACTTGAACACTGAAGCTTTCTTT.